These 10 T cell receptor beta chains were sequenced from one sample in a study of CD8+ T cells in alopecia areata. Treatment reported: oral pan-JAK inhibitor, 5-10 mg twice daily. RNA was extracted and reverse transcribed into cDNA as the sequencing template. TCRdb keeps only in-frame clones here, not all; method: immunoSEQ multiplex PCR. The sample shows 160,000 or so clones, 50% to 70% of them seen only once. The specimen comprised CD4+ T cells sorted from blood, sampled at week 4, from a patient treated with tofacitinib. These receptors were obtained from a human donor with alopecia areata.

The chain couples TRBV29-1 to TRBJ1-2, with a possible D match to TRBD1 (6 bases). This CDR3 comprises 13 residues. Trimming cost V 0 bases and J 5 bases, with 10 bases left between them. Germline V gene sequence: CDR1 SQVTM, CDR2 ANQGSEA. The CDR3: CSVEEGAGYGYTF. The CDR3 DNA follows: TGCAGCGTTGAAGAGGGGGCGGGATATGGCTACACCTTC.

The rearrangement joins TRBV30 to TRBJ1-1; tentatively, D is TRBD1 (5 bases). Per the germline V gene, CDR1 is GTSNPN and CDR2 is SVGIG (reference sequence). The CDR3 spans 11 residues. Deletions cut 5 bases from V and 6 bases from J, with 10 bases between. Here the CDR3 DNA reads TGTGCCTGGCAGGGCTTGGCTGAAGCTTTCTTT. It specifies CAWQGLAEAFF.

The table lists this clone with a count of one. V gene TRBV15 combines with J gene TRBJ2-2; D gene ambiguous. The V gene lost 1 base and the J gene lost 2 bases, with 8 bases spanning the gap. This CDR3 region has 15 residues. CDR1 and CDR2 from the germline V gene are LNHNV and YYDKDF (reference sequence). CDR3 sequence: CATSRGDKNTGELFF. The CDR3 bases are TGTGCCACCAGCAGAGGAGACAAAAACACCGGGGAGCTGTTTTTT.

In its sample, this clone was seen a few times. This rearrangement joins TRBV15 to TRBJ1-3; D is perhaps TRBD1 (5 bases). The CDR3 extends over 14 amino acids. V shed 9 bases and J shed 2 bases, with 14 bases lying between them. Germline CDR1 and CDR2: LNHNV and YYDKDF (reference sequence). The DNA of the CDR3 is TGTGCCACTGTCCAGGGAGGGACTGGAAACACCATATATTTT. Translated: CATVQGGTGNTIYF.

This clone was observed a few times. The rearrangement uses TRBV20-1 and TRBJ2-7; D call uncertain. CDR1 is DFQATT and CDR2 is SNEGSKA in the germline V gene (reference sequence). Trimming pared 3 bases from V and 2 bases from J, leaving 5 bases between. CDR3 size: 11 residues. The CDR3 nucleotides read TGCAGTGCTAGCACAGCCTACGAGCAGTACTTC. Translating it yields CSASTAYEQYF.

This clone was counted between two and nine times. The genes are TRBV7-6 and TRBJ1-2, with D unclear. From germline, CDR1 is SGHVS and CDR2 FNYEAQ. CDR3 length equals 15 residues. With 1 base removed from V and 8 bases from J, the gap between germline ends came to 17 bases. The CDR3 DNA sequence: TGTGCCAGCAGCTTAGTCAGTGGAGGGCTAGGAGGCTACACCTTC. Its protein product is CASSLVSGGLGGYTF.

CDR3 sequence (DNA): TGTGCCCTACGGACAGGGCCGTCCTACGAGCAGTACTTC. This codes for CALRTGPSYEQYF. This chain uses TRBV30 with TRBJ2-7; 8 nucleotides line up with TRBD1. This CDR3 has 13 residues. Germline values: CDR1 GTSNPN, CDR2 SVGIG (reference sequence). Trimming at V came to 8 bases and at J to 1 base, leaving 7 bases not matched to a gene.

J is TRBJ2-3 and V is TRBV12-5; the D call may be TRBD1 or TRBD2 (5 bases each). Germline lookup yields CDR1 LGHNT and CDR2 FRNRAP. There are 15 residues in the CDR3. The germline V and J ends were trimmed by 4 bases and 0 bases, with 11 bases remaining between them. CDR3 in amino acids: CASGSGTHSTDTQYF. The CDR3 DNA follows: TGTGCTAGTGGTTCCGGGACCCATAGCACAGATACGCAGTATTTT.

The CDR3 DNA follows: TGTGCCTGGAGAATCCAGGGGGCAGTCGGGGAGCAGTACTTC. Its protein product is CAWRIQGAVGEQYF. The V and J genes are TRBV30 and TRBJ2-7, with 8 bases fitting TRBD1. The CDR3 has 14 amino acids. V dropped 3 bases and J dropped 7; count of bases not matched to a gene: 11. Looked up from germline, CDR1 is GTSNPN and CDR2 is SVGIG (reference sequence).

This clone showed up just once. The chain employs TRBV25-1 and TRBJ1-1; unclear D gene. CDR1 and CDR2 from the germline V gene are MGHDK and SYGVNS. This CDR3 contains 12 residues. Trimming took off 2 bases at V and 3 bases at J, with 4 bases between the two ends. CDR3 region: CASSEKDTEAFF. CDR3 nucleotides: TGTGCCAGCAGTGAAAAGGACACTGAAGCTTTCTTT.